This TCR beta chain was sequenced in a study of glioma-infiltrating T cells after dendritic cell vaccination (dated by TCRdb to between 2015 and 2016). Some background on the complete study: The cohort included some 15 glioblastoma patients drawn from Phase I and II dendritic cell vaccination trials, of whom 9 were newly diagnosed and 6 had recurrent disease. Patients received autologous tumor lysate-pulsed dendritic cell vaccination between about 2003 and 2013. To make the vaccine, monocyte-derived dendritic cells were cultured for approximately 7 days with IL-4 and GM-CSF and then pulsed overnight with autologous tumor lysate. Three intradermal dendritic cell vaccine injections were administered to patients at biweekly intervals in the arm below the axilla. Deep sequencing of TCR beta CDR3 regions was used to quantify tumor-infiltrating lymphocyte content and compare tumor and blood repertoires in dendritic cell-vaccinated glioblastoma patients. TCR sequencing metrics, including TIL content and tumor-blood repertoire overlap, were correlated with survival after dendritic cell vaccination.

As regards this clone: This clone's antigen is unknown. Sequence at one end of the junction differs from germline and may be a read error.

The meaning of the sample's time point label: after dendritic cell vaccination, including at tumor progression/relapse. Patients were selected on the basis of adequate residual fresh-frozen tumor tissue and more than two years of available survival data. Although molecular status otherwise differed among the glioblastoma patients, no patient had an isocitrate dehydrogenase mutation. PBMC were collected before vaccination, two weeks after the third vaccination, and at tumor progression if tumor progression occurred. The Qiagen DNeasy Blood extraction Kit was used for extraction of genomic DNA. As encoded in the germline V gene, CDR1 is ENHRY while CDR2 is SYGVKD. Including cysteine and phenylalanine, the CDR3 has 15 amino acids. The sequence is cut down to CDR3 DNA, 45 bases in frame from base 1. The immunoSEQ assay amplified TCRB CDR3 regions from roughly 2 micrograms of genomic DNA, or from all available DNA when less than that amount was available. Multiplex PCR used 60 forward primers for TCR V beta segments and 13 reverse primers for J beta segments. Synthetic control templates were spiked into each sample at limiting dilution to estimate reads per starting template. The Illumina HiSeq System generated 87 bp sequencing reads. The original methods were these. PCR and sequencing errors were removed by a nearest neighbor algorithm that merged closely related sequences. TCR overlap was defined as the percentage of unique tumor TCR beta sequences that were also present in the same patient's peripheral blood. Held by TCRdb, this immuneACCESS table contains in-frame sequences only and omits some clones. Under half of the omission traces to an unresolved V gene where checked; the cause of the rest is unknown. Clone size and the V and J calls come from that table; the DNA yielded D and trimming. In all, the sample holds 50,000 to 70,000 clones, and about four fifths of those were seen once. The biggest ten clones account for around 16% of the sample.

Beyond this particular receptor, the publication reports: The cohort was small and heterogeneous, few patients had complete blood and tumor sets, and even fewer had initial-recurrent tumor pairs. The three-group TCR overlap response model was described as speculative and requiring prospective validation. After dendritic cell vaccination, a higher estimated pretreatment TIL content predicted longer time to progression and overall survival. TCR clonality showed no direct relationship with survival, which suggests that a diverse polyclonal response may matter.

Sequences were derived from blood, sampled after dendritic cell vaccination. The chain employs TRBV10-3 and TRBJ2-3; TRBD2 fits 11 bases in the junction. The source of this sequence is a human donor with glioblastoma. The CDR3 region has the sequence CAVSFSGGAADTQYF. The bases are TGTGCCGTCAGTTTTAGCGGGGGGGCCGCAGATACGCAGTATTTT.